Listed below are T cell receptor beta chains from one sample, sequenced in a study of graft-versus-host responses after intestinal transplantation. Repertoires were generated with immunoSEQ multiplex PCR, while TCRdb's copy carries only in-frame clones and drops some. The repertoire includes 75,000 to 100,000 clones, just under 95% of them detected once, and roughly 0.49% sits in the top ten. Their antigens are not known. The sample consisted of unstimulated CD8+ T cells sorted from spleen or lymph node cells, taken before intestinal transplant. The receptors originated from a human donor who received an intestinal transplant. CDR3s include the opening cysteine and the closing phenylalanine or tryptophan. D genes are given only for firm matches. Clone sizes are given selectively: once, few, many, or a class where the clone is expanded.

16	once	TRBD2	TRBV9	TRBJ2-3	CASSVLLAGGTDTQYF	TGTGCCAGCAGCGTACTATTAGCGGGGGGCACAGATACGCAGTATTTT
15	.	.	TRBV6-4	TRBJ2-1	CASSDDPGAYNEQFF	TGTGCCAGCAGTGACGATCCAGGGGCCTACAATGAGCAGTTCTTC
14	.	.	TRBV4-2	TRBJ1-1	CASSPGTISTEAFF	TGTGCCAGCAGCCCGGGGACAATCAGCACTGAAGCTTTCTTT
16	.	TRBD1	TRBV19	TRBJ2-7	CASSTSPRDRGYEQYF	TGTGCCAGTAGTACGAGTCCCCGGGACAGGGGGTACGAGCAGTACTTC
15	once	TRBD2	TRBV11-2	TRBJ2-7	CASSLGAGLYYEQYF	TGTGCCAGCAGCTTAGGAGCGGGACTCTACTACGAGCAGTACTTC
10	.	.	TRBV30	TRBJ1-1	CAWSGGEAFF	TGTGCCTGGAGTGGAGGGGAAGCTTTCTTT
17	few	TRBD2	TRBV6-1	TRBJ2-2	CASSERSLAGASGELFF	TGTGCCAGCAGTGAACGAAGCCTAGCGGGAGCGTCAGGGGAGCTGTTTTTT
16	.	TRBD1	TRBV7-6	TRBJ2-7	CASSSNRGPASHEQYF	TGTGCCAGCAGCTCCAACAGGGGGCCGGCGTCCCACGAGCAGTACTTC
13	once	TRBD2	TRBV28	TRBJ2-7	CASSPSGRGEQYF	TGTGCCAGCAGTCCTAGCGGGAGGGGGGAGCAGTACTTC
15	.	TRBD1	TRBV10-1	TRBJ2-3	CASSAGTGDTDTQYF	TGCGCCAGCAGTGCCGGGACAGGGGACACAGATACGCAGTATTTT
15	once	.	TRBV12-5	TRBJ1-1	CASGLPQGVNTEAFF	TGTGCTAGTGGTTTGCCCCAGGGCGTGAACACTGAAGCTTTCTTT
13	.	.	TRBV6-5	TRBJ1-6	CASSYEANSPLHF	TGTGCCAGCAGTTACGAGGCCAATTCACCCCTCCACTTT
16	.	.	TRBV27	TRBJ2-7	CASSLTQPGLTYEQYF	TGTGCCAGCAGTCTAACTCAACCTGGACTTACCTACGAGCAGTACTTC
14	.	.	TRBV27	TRBJ1-5	CASSFQGGNQPQHF	TGTGCCAGCAGTTTCCAAGGGGGAAATCAGCCCCAGCATTTT
19	.	TRBD1	TRBV10-3	TRBJ1-2	CAISDSGLVGTGGNYGYTF	TGTGCCATCAGTGACTCGGGTTTGGTTGGGACAGGGGGCAACTATGGCTACACCTTC
16	.	.	TRBV4-3	TRBJ2-7	CASSQVYQGNSYEQYF	TGCGCCAGCAGCCAAGTATATCAGGGAAACTCCTACGAGCAGTACTTC
17	.	.	TRBV9	TRBJ1-1	CASSARDTEFEWTEAFF	TGTGCCAGCAGCGCCCGGGACACCGAGTTTGAGTGGACTGAAGCTTTCTTT
14	.	.	TRBV19	TRBJ1-2	CASQTGGANYGYTF	TGTGCCAGCCAGACGGGGGGCGCGAACTATGGCTACACCTTC
14	once	.	TRBV25-1	TRBJ1-1	CASNSVGWGQGAFF	TGTGCCAGCAATTCGGTCGGGTGGGGCCAGGGGGCTTTCTTT
16	.	TRBD2	TRBV4-2	TRBJ2-7	CASSQDMRGGRYEQYF	TGTGCCAGCAGCCAAGATATGCGGGGGGGCCGCTACGAGCAGTACTTC
14	.	TRBD1	TRBV7-7	TRBJ2-7	CASSPGTGPYEQYF	TGTGCCAGCAGCCCCGGGACAGGTCCATACGAGCAGTACTTC
17	.	.	TRBV5-5	TRBJ2-3	CASMTPIVSTSTDTQYF	TGTGCCAGCATGACTCCAATAGTGTCTACGTCGACAGATACGCAGTATTTT
14	.	.	TRBV2	TRBJ2-7	CASSEALPGYEQYF	TGTGCCAGCAGTGAAGCGCTTCCGGGTTACGAGCAGTACTTC
13	.	.	TRBV27	TRBJ1-1	CASSLRTDTEAFF	TGTGCCAGCAGTTTAAGGACAGACACTGAAGCTTTCTTT
16	.	.	TRBV6-6	TRBJ1-3	CASSYWLGHSGNTIYF	TGTGCCAGCAGCTACTGGCTGGGCCACTCTGGAAACACCATATATTTT
15	.	TRBD2	TRBV19	TRBJ2-1	CASSIGGGTYNEQFF	TGTGCCAGTAGTATTGGCGGGGGAACCTACAATGAGCAGTTCTTC
15	once	TRBD1	TRBV5-1	TRBJ1-2	CASSSTGGGDYGYTF	TGCGCCAGCAGCAGCACAGGGGGCGGAGACTATGGCTACACCTTC
15	.	.	TRBV19	TRBJ1-5	CASSIGHTINQPQHF	TGTGCCAGTAGTATTGGACATACCATAAATCAGCCCCAGCATTTT
14	.	TRBD1	TRBV19	TRBJ1-5	CASSIQQGGQPQHF	TGTGCCAGTAGTATTCAGCAAGGGGGCCAGCCCCAGCATTTT
15	.	.	TRBV15	TRBJ2-6	CATSGTASGANVLTF	TGTGCCACCAGCGGGACTGCATCTGGGGCCAACGTCCTGACTTTC
15	.	.	TRBV14	TRBJ1-3	CASGTITGPWNTIYF	TGTGCCAGCGGTACTATTACAGGTCCGTGGAACACCATATATTTT
13	.	.	TRBV27	TRBJ2-7	CASSVTGHYEQYF	TGTGCCAGCAGTGTGACAGGACACTACGAGCAGTACTTC
11	.	.	TRBV11-3	TRBJ2-7	CASRGQNEQYF	TGTGCCAGCAGGGGGCAAAACGAGCAGTACTTC
14	.	TRBD1	TRBV5-5	TRBJ1-2	CASSLDTGGYGYTF	TGTGCCAGCAGCTTGGACACAGGGGGCTATGGCTACACCTTC
14	.	.	TRBV27	TRBJ1-1	CASSLIYAQGEAFF	TGTGCCAGCAGTTTGATTTATGCGCAGGGTGAAGCTTTCTTT
15	.	.	TRBV15	TRBJ1-5	CATSRADSFNQPQHF	TGTGCCACCAGCAGAGCGGACAGCTTCAATCAGCCCCAGCATTTT
16	.	.	TRBV15	TRBJ1-5	CATSREEGWGVQPQHF	TGTGCCACCAGCAGAGAGGAGGGTTGGGGGGTTCAGCCCCAGCATTTT
14	.	TRBD1	TRBV5-1	TRBJ2-7	CASSLRGQVYEQYF	TGCGCCAGCAGCTTGAGGGGACAGGTCTACGAGCAGTACTTC
11	.	.	TRBV2	TRBJ2-7	CASAKGYEQYF	TGTGCCAGCGCAAAGGGGTACGAGCAGTACTTC
17	.	.	TRBV9	TRBJ1-2	CASSVASGGGANYGYTF	TGTGCCAGCAGCGTAGCTTCAGGAGGAGGGGCTAACTATGGCTACACCTTC
10	.	.	TRBV6-5	TRBJ1-1	CASMGAEAFF	TGTGCCAGCATGGGGGCCGAAGCTTTCTTT
15	.	.	TRBV19	TRBJ2-7	CASSIELDSSYEQYF	TGTGCCAGTAGTATAGAACTGGACAGCTCCTACGAGCAGTACTTC
13	.	.	TRBV19	TRBJ1-5	CASSITGNQPQHF	TGTGCCAGTAGTATTACAGGGAATCAGCCCCAGCATTTT
14	.	.	TRBV5-6	TRBJ2-1	CASSFSLAINEQFF	TGTGCCAGCAGCTTTTCTCTAGCAATCAATGAGCAGTTCTTC
18	once	TRBD1	TRBV11-2	TRBJ1-2	CASSLDGGTGLRNYGYTF	TGTGCCAGCAGCTTAGATGGGGGGACAGGGCTCCGTAACTATGGCTACACCTTC
13	.	.	TRBV4-1	TRBJ2-5	CASKDSARGTQYF	TGCGCCAGTAAGGACAGTGCCAGGGGGACCCAGTACTTC
14	.	TRBD1	TRBV9	TRBJ2-5	CASSVGGGRETQYF	TGTGCCAGCAGCGTAGGAGGGGGCCGCGAGACCCAGTACTTC
15	.	.	TRBV28	TRBJ1-5	CASTPSRGPNQPQHF	TGTGCCAGCACCCCATCGCGGGGGCCCAATCAGCCCCAGCATTTT
15	.	.	TRBV4-3	TRBJ2-1	CASSQDPGGWYEQFF	TGCGCCAGCAGCCAAGATCCGGGGGGCTGGTATGAGCAGTTCTTC
15	.	TRBD2	TRBV9	TRBJ2-7	CASSVGPSGIYEQYF	TGTGCCAGCAGCGTAGGCCCTAGCGGAATCTACGAGCAGTACTTC
15	.	TRBD2	TRBV6-1	TRBJ2-7	CASSEIGLASYEQYF	TGTGCCAGCAGTGAAATAGGACTAGCGAGCTACGAGCAGTACTTC
13	.	.	TRBV7-8	TRBJ1-2	CASSLGLDYGYTF	TGTGCCAGCAGCTTAGGCCTAGACTATGGCTACACCTTC
15	.	TRBD1	TRBV5-4	TRBJ1-1	CASSLVGAGGTEAFF	TGTGCCAGCAGCTTGGTCGGGGCAGGGGGCACTGAAGCTTTCTTT
19	.	TRBD2	TRBV15	TRBJ2-3	CATSRKLARGAGFTDTQYF	TGTGCCACCAGCAGAAAGCTTGCGAGGGGAGCGGGGTTCACAGATACGCAGTATTTT